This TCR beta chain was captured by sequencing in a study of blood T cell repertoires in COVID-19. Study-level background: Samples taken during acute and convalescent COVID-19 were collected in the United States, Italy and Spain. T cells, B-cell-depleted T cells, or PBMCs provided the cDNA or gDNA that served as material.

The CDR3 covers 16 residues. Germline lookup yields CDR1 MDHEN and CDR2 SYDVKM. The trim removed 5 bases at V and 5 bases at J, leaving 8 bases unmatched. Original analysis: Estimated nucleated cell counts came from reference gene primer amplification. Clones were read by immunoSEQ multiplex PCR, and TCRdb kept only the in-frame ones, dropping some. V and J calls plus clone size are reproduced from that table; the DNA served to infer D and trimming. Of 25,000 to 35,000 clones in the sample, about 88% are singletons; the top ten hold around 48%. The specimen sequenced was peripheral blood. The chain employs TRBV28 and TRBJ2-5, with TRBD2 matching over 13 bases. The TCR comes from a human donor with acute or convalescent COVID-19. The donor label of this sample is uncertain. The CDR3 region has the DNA TGTGCCAGCAGTCCCCGGACTAGCGGGAGAGGGGAGACCCAGTACTTC. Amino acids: CASSPRTSGRGETQYF.